The sequence of this TCR beta chain was determined in a study of OX40 agonist ivuxolimab in advanced cancers. Study at large: Patients received the agonistic anti-OX40 (CD134) antibody ivuxolimab.

Trimming removed 5 bases at V and 2 bases at J, with 16 bases between. The germline gives CDR1 MNHEY, CDR2 SVGAGI. The CDR3 totals 15 residues. This clone was seen only once. Sequencing was performed with immunoSEQ multiplex PCR; in TCRdb, only in-frame clones are kept and a portion is missing. The repertoire includes 80,000 to 130,000 clones, about nine tenths of them detected once, and approximately 0.34% sits in the top ten. The chain carries TRBV6-5 and TRBJ2-7; the D gene is possibly TRBD1 (6 bases). Sequenced here: CD4+ or CD8+ T cells sorted from blood, sampled in a trial of the OX40 agonist ivuxolimab. The sequence was collected from an adult with an advanced solid tumor such as melanoma, head and neck, liver or kidney cancer. CDR3 in amino acids: CASSGGTLKTYEQYF. CDR3 DNA sequence: TGTGCCAGCAGTGGTGGGACATTGAAGACCTACGAGCAGTACTTC.